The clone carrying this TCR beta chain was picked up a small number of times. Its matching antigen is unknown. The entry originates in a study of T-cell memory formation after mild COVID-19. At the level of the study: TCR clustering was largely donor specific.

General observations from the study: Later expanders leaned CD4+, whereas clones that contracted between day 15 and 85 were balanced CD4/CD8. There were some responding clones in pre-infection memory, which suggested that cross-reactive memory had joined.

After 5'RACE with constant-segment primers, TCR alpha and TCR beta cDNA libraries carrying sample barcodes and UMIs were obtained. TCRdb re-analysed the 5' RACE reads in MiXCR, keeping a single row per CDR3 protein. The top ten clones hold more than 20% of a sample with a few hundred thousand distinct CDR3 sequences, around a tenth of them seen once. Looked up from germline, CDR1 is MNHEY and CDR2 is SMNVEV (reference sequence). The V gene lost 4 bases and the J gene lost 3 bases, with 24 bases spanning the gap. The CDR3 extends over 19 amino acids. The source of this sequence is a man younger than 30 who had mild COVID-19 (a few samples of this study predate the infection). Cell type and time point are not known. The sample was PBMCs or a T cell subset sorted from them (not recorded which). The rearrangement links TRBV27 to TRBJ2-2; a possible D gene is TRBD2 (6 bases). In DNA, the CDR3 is TGTGCCAGCAGTTATCTGAAGCGGGCCTTAAAAGTAGACACCGGGGAGCTGTTTTTT. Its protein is CASSYLKRALKVDTGELFF.